The next 8 T cell receptor beta chains were all read from a single sample in a study of CD8+CD57+ T cells in acquired aplastic anemia. Using genomic DNA as the template, TCR beta VDJ and CDR3 profiling was carried out. TCRdb recomputed calls from the reads with MiXCR, one row per CDR3 protein. The data hold around 430,000 distinct CDR3 sequences, with roughly a third observed a single time. Patients chosen for sequencing had CD8+CD57+ cells that had expanded, as shown by flow cytometry. Sequences were obtained from sorted CD4+, CD8+, or CD8+CD57+ T cells (not recorded which) from PBMCs. The receptors derive from a human donor with aplastic anemia.

Of note for this clonotype: Being one base from a much bigger clone, this may be a read error. The chain recombines TRBV19 with TRBJ2-7; D call uncertain. This CDR3 is built from 13 residues. Trimming removed 3 bases at V and 3 bases at J, with 9 bases between. CDR1 and CDR2 from the germline V gene are LNHDA and SQIVND (reference sequence). This CDR3 is CASSMAGDYEQYF. Written as DNA, the CDR3 is TGTGCCAGTAGTATGGCAGGAGACTACGAGCAGTACTTC. The complete variable domain, with remaining parts taken from reference TRBV19 and TRBJ2-7, reads DGGITQSPKYLFRKEGQNVTLSCEQNLNHDAMYWYRQDPGQGLRLIYYSQIVNDFQKGDIAEGYSVSREKKESFPLTVTSAQKNPTAFYLCASSMAGDYEQYFGPGTRLTVT.

This sequence joins TRBV20-1 and TRBJ1-1, with D uncertain. The CDR3 loop spans 16 amino acids. Trimming cost V 0 bases and J 6 bases, with 20 bases left between them. CDR1 and CDR2 from the germline V gene are DFQATT and SNEGSKA (reference sequence). The CDR3: CSARDLAVAGPSEAFF. CDR3 DNA sequence: TGCAGTGCTAGAGATTTGGCAGTTGCGGGTCCCTCTGAAGCTTTCTTT.

This clonotype occurred a few times. A much larger clonotype is one base distant, so this may be a read error. V is TRBV7-9 and J is TRBJ1-2; D remains unclear. The CDR3 length is 12 residues. Germline V gene lookup returns CDR1 SEHNR and CDR2 FQNEAQ (reference sequence). CDR3 nucleotides: TGTGCCAGCAGCTTAGTGCACTATGGCTGCACCTTC. This sequence encodes CASSLVHYGCTF.

This clonotype was seen at least ten times. This chain uses TRBV7-8 with TRBJ1-2, with D unclear. V shed 0 bases and J shed 3 bases, with 5 bases lying between them. The CDR3 totals 13 residues. Germline V gives CDR1 SGHVS, CDR2 FQNEAQ. The CDR3 protein is CASSLADYYGYTF. The CDR3 nucleotides read TGTGCCAGCAGCTTAGCCGACTACTATGGCTACACCTTC.

This chain connects TRBV18 to TRBJ1-2; no clear D gene. The CDR3 loop spans 14 amino acids. Germline values: CDR1 KGHSH, CDR2 LQKENI. Trimming cost V 0 bases and J 2 bases, with 7 bases left between them. CDR3 DNA sequence: TGTGCCAGCTCACCACCGGGCAGAAACTATGGCTACACCTTC. This codes for CASSPPGRNYGYTF. The full variable domain, rest sourced from reference TRBV18 and TRBJ1-2, is NAGVMQNPRHLVRRRGQEARLRCSPMKGHSHVYWYRQLPEEGLKFMVYLQKENIIDESGMPKERFSAEFPKEGPSILRIQQVVRGDSAAYFCASSPPGRNYGYTFGSGTRLTVV.

V is TRBV19 and J is TRBJ1-1, with 10 bases that match TRBD1. This CDR3 has 19 amino acids. Unmatched junction bases numbered 15, after V lost 2 bases and J lost 3 bases. CDR1 is LNHDA, CDR2 SQIVND, per germline (reference sequence). The CDR3 sequence is CASSISTGGLWRTDTEAFF. CDR3 DNA: TGTGCCAGTAGTATATCGACAGGGGGCCTGTGGAGAACAGACACTGAAGCTTTCTTT.

This clonotype came up many times. The J gene is TRBJ1-5, the V gene TRBV19; no clear D gene. The germline V and J ends were trimmed by 1 base and 5 bases, with 9 bases remaining between them. Per germline, CDR1 LNHDA and CDR2 SQIVND (reference sequence). This CDR3 contains 14 residues. CDR3 in DNA: TGTGCCAGTAGTATAGTGCATACCGATCAGCCCCAGCATTTT. Its protein product is CASSIVHTDQPQHF.

V and J are TRBV15 and TRBJ2-3; 10 positions match TRBD2. V lost 5 bases to trimming and J lost 1 base; unmatched junction nucleotides: 6. The CDR3 is 16 residues long. Germline CDR1 is LNHNV and CDR2 is YYDKDF (reference sequence). The CDR3 region has the DNA TGTGCCACCAGCGGGATCCTAGCGGGGGGCACAGATACGCAGTATTTT. The encoded protein is CATSGILAGGTDTQYF.